Given below is one T cell receptor beta chain in context. This sample was included in a study of Graves' ophthalmopathy and Graves' hyperthyroidism. Moderate-to-severe activity, CAS at least 3, NOSPECS at least 4 and duration under 3 months characterized donors with ophthalmopathy. Germline V gene lookup returns CDR1 SGHTA and CDR2 FQGNSA. V lost 3 bases to trimming and J lost 4 bases, with 13 bases between them. The CDR3 sequence is 15 residues long. RNA transcripts served as template for amplifying TCR beta CDR3 sequences. RT-PCR with HTBI primers came first, then second-round multiplex PCR. MiXCR, run by TCRdb on the multiplex PCR reads, gives a single entry per CDR3 protein. The top ten hold over 2.5% of the sample, which has around 600,000 distinct CDR3 sequences, more than 40% seen once.

This TCR derives from an adult man with Graves' ophthalmopathy. This chain joins TRBV7-2 and TRBJ1-3, with a weak D call TRBD1 (6 bases). Sequencing was done on a sample of peripheral blood. CDR3: CASSFATGIGNTIYF. The CDR3, as DNA: TGTGCCAGCAGCTTTGCGACAGGTATCGGAAACACCATATATTTT.